A selection of T cell receptor beta chains follows, all from one sample in a study of cytomegalovirus exposure and HLA in healthy donors. Here immunoSEQ multiplex PCR was the method, and the copy in TCRdb shows in-frame clones only, minus some. The table has about 92,000 clones, 60% to 85% seen once. Sequencing was carried out using PBMCs. The receptors were sampled from a man in his fifties in good health and CMV-seropositive. The CDR3 runs from the conserved cysteine through the conserved F or W. The D gene is left open where the match is weak. Size values are once, few and many counts, or a class for expanded clones, and some rows have none.

v_gene: TRBV5-1
abundance: .
d_gene: TRBD1
j_gene: TRBJ1-6
CDR3aa: CASSLATGDSPLHF
CDR3nt: TGCGCCAGCAGCTTAGCGACAGGGGATTCACCCCTCCACTTT

v_gene: TRBV5-4
abundance: .
d_gene: .
j_gene: TRBJ1-6
CDR3aa: CASSLDSRSYNSPLHF
CDR3nt: TGTGCCAGCAGCTTGGACAGCCGCTCCTATAATTCACCCCTCCACTTT

v_gene: TRBV30
abundance: .
d_gene: .
j_gene: TRBJ2-5
CDR3aa: CAWSEGAQTQYF
CDR3nt: TGTGCCTGGAGTGAAGGGGCACAAACCCAGTACTTC

v_gene: TRBV14
abundance: .
d_gene: .
j_gene: TRBJ1-4
CDR3aa: CASSQDLYPIGQNEKLFF
CDR3nt: TGTGCCAGCAGCCAAGATTTATACCCCATCGGACAGAATGAAAAACTGTTTTTT

v_gene: TRBV6-5
abundance: .
d_gene: .
j_gene: TRBJ1-1
CDR3aa: CASSRGGGLNTEAFF
CDR3nt: TGTGCCAGCAGCCGTGGGGGAGGATTGAACACTGAAGCTTTCTTT

v_gene: TRBV5-5
abundance: .
d_gene: .
j_gene: TRBJ1-6
CDR3aa: CASTRQSSYNSPLHF
CDR3nt: TGTGCCAGCACCCGACAGAGCTCCTATAATTCACCCCTCCACTTT

v_gene: TRBV9
abundance: once
d_gene: .
j_gene: TRBJ2-2
CDR3aa: CASSVAVTGELFF
CDR3nt: TGTGCCAGCAGCGTAGCTGTCACCGGGGAGCTGTTTTTT

v_gene: TRBV4-3
abundance: .
d_gene: .
j_gene: TRBJ2-3
CDR3aa: CASSPVGIRTDTQYF
CDR3nt: TGCGCCAGCAGCCCGGTGGGCATTCGTACAGATACGCAGTATTTT

v_gene: TRBV7-2
abundance: .
d_gene: TRBD1
j_gene: TRBJ2-2
CDR3aa: CASSLAGTVNTGELFF
CDR3nt: TGTGCCAGCAGCTTAGCCGGGACAGTTAACACCGGGGAGCTGTTTTTT

v_gene: TRBV7-2
abundance: once
d_gene: .
j_gene: TRBJ1-2
CDR3aa: CASSLVAGDNNYGYTF
CDR3nt: TGTGCCAGCAGCTTAGTGGCAGGGGACAATAACTATGGCTACACCTTC

v_gene: TRBV9
abundance: once
d_gene: .
j_gene: TRBJ1-2
CDR3aa: CASSASGTGGLGYTF
CDR3nt: TGTGCCAGCAGCGCCTCCGGGACGGGGGGTTTGGGCTACACCTTC

v_gene: TRBV5-1
abundance: few
d_gene: TRBD2
j_gene: TRBJ2-1
CDR3aa: CASSWTSGGTNEQFF
CDR3nt: TGCGCCAGCAGCTGGACTAGCGGGGGGACAAATGAGCAGTTCTTC

v_gene: TRBV7-2
abundance: .
d_gene: TRBD2
j_gene: TRBJ2-3
CDR3aa: CASSSSRDYHLGTDTQYF
CDR3nt: TGTGCCAGCAGCTCCTCCCGGGACTACCACTTGGGCACAGATACGCAGTATTTT

v_gene: TRBV25-1
abundance: .
d_gene: .
j_gene: TRBJ2-7
CDR3aa: CASSERYEQYF
CDR3nt: TGTGCCAGCAGTGAACGGTACGAGCAGTACTTC

v_gene: TRBV27
abundance: .
d_gene: .
j_gene: TRBJ2-3
CDR3aa: CASSFQAGTDTQYF
CDR3nt: TGTGCCAGCAGTTTTCAGGCGGGGACAGATACGCAGTATTTT

v_gene: TRBV4-1
abundance: .
d_gene: TRBD1
j_gene: TRBJ1-2
CDR3aa: CASSQDAGGYGYTF
CDR3nt: TGCGCCAGCAGCCAAGACGCAGGGGGCTATGGCTACACCTTC

v_gene: TRBV5-4
abundance: .
d_gene: TRBD2
j_gene: TRBJ2-3
CDR3aa: CASSGGGAGGSADTQYF
CDR3nt: TGTGCCAGCAGCGGCGGGGGAGCGGGGGGGTCTGCAGATACGCAGTATTTT

v_gene: TRBV25-1
abundance: .
d_gene: TRBD1
j_gene: TRBJ1-2
CDR3aa: CASGGLLGGSGYTF
CDR3nt: TGTGCCAGCGGCGGTTTGTTAGGGGGCTCTGGCTACACCTTC

v_gene: TRBV4-3
abundance: .
d_gene: .
j_gene: TRBJ1-4
CDR3aa: CASSQPTGEKLFF
CDR3nt: TGCGCCAGCAGCCAACCTACAGGTGAAAAACTGTTTTTT

v_gene: TRBV7-9
abundance: .
d_gene: .
j_gene: TRBJ1-1
CDR3aa: CASSFIRAAGEAFF
CDR3nt: TGTGCCAGCAGCTTCATAAGAGCCGCAGGGGAAGCTTTCTTT

v_gene: TRBV7-2
abundance: .
d_gene: .
j_gene: TRBJ2-1
CDR3aa: CASSLDRQGNNEQFF
CDR3nt: TGTGCCAGCAGCTTAGATCGCCAGGGAAACAATGAGCAGTTCTTC

v_gene: TRBV28
abundance: .
d_gene: .
j_gene: TRBJ1-5
CDR3aa: CASSFTDYSNQPQHF
CDR3nt: TGTGCCAGCAGTTTTACAGACTATAGCAATCAGCCCCAGCATTTT

v_gene: TRBV2
abundance: .
d_gene: TRBD1
j_gene: TRBJ2-7
CDR3aa: CASSRDRGPREQYF
CDR3nt: TGTGCCAGCAGTCGGGACAGGGGGCCGAGGGAGCAGTACTTC

v_gene: TRBV9
abundance: .
d_gene: TRBD1
j_gene: TRBJ1-1
CDR3aa: CASSPTGTGLRGPFF
CDR3nt: TGTGCCAGCAGCCCAACCGGGACAGGGCTTCGAGGGCCTTTCTTT

v_gene: TRBV7-6
abundance: .
d_gene: .
j_gene: TRBJ2-3
CDR3aa: CASSLALADTQYF
CDR3nt: TGTGCCAGCAGCTTAGCTCTAGCGGATACGCAGTATTTT

v_gene: TRBV4-3
abundance: .
d_gene: .
j_gene: TRBJ1-2
CDR3aa: CASSQEVGVGGYPF
CDR3nt: TGCGCCAGCAGCCAAGAAGTCGGGGTGGGCGGCTACCCCTTC

v_gene: TRBV19
abundance: few
d_gene: .
j_gene: TRBJ1-6
CDR3aa: CASSIGQSGSPLHF
CDR3nt: TGTGCCAGTAGTATTGGCCAAAGTGGTTCACCCCTCCACTTT

v_gene: TRBV11-3
abundance: .
d_gene: .
j_gene: TRBJ2-3
CDR3aa: CASSVDRGTQYF
CDR3nt: TGTGCCAGCAGCGTAGATAGGGGTACGCAGTATTTT

v_gene: TRBV19
abundance: .
d_gene: .
j_gene: TRBJ1-5
CDR3aa: CASSIQGSHQPQNF
CDR3nt: TGTGCCAGTAGTATCCAGGGAAGCCATCAGCCCCAGAATTTT

v_gene: TRBV5-1
abundance: .
d_gene: TRBD1
j_gene: TRBJ1-1
CDR3aa: CASSVRGMNTEAFF
CDR3nt: TGCGCCAGCAGTGTCAGGGGGATGAACACTGAAGCTTTCTTT

v_gene: TRBV11-2
abundance: .
d_gene: TRBD2
j_gene: TRBJ2-7
CDR3aa: CASSPLGLAGLPYEQYF
CDR3nt: TGTGCCAGCAGCCCCCTGGGACTAGCGGGGTTACCCTACGAGCAGTACTTC

v_gene: TRBV9
abundance: .
d_gene: TRBD2
j_gene: TRBJ2-1
CDR3aa: CASSVTSGGYNEQFF
CDR3nt: TGTGCCAGCAGCGTAACTAGCGGGGGCTACAATGAGCAGTTCTTC

v_gene: TRBV9
abundance: few
d_gene: .
j_gene: TRBJ1-2
CDR3aa: CASSVGLTGINYGYTF
CDR3nt: TGTGCCAGCAGCGTAGGATTGACAGGAATTAACTATGGCTACACCTTC

v_gene: TRBV5-4
abundance: .
d_gene: TRBD1
j_gene: TRBJ2-2
CDR3aa: CASSLRRQGSPGELFF
CDR3nt: TGTGCCAGCAGCTTACGTCGACAGGGTTCCCCCGGGGAGCTGTTTTTT

v_gene: TRBV30
abundance: .
d_gene: TRBD2
j_gene: TRBJ2-1
CDR3aa: CAWGLAGAYNEQFF
CDR3nt: TGTGCCTGGGGTCTAGCGGGGGCTTACAATGAGCAGTTCTTC

v_gene: TRBV25-1
abundance: .
d_gene: .
j_gene: TRBJ2-7
CDR3aa: CASRQGAYEQYF
CDR3nt: TGTGCCAGCAGACAGGGTGCCTACGAGCAGTACTTC

v_gene: TRBV5-4
abundance: .
d_gene: .
j_gene: TRBJ1-1
CDR3aa: CASSRNTGTYNTEAFF
CDR3nt: TGTGCCAGCAGCAGAAATACCGGGACATACAACACTGAAGCTTTCTTT

v_gene: TRBV29-1
abundance: .
d_gene: TRBD1
j_gene: TRBJ1-2
CDR3aa: CSAGDSYNYGYTF
CDR3nt: TGCAGCGCCGGGGACAGCTATAACTATGGCTACACCTTC

v_gene: TRBV11-3
abundance: .
d_gene: TRBD1
j_gene: TRBJ1-6
CDR3aa: CASRTRQGPYNSPLHF
CDR3nt: TGTGCCAGCAGAACCCGACAGGGTCCCTATAATTCACCCCTCCACTTT

v_gene: TRBV5-5
abundance: few
d_gene: .
j_gene: TRBJ2-2
CDR3aa: CASSLGWGGSANTGELFF
CDR3nt: TGTGCCAGCAGCTTGGGATGGGGGGGCAGCGCGAACACCGGGGAGCTGTTTTTT

v_gene: TRBV10-3
abundance: .
d_gene: TRBD1
j_gene: TRBJ1-1
CDR3aa: CAISERTGYTEAFF
CDR3nt: TGTGCCATCAGTGAGCGGACAGGATACACTGAAGCTTTCTTT

v_gene: TRBV30
abundance: .
d_gene: .
j_gene: TRBJ1-5
CDR3aa: CAWSISGDQPQHF
CDR3nt: TGTGCCTGGAGTATCTCTGGAGATCAGCCCCAGCATTTT

v_gene: TRBV13
abundance: .
d_gene: TRBD1
j_gene: TRBJ2-7
CDR3aa: CASSISRDRGSYEQYF
CDR3nt: TGTGCCAGCAGCATATCCCGGGACAGAGGCTCCTACGAGCAGTACTTC

v_gene: TRBV7-9
abundance: .
d_gene: .
j_gene: TRBJ2-2
CDR3aa: CASSYSGSSGELFF
CDR3nt: TGTGCCAGCAGCTATTCAGGGTCTTCCGGGGAGCTGTTTTTT

v_gene: TRBV6-5
abundance: .
d_gene: TRBD1
j_gene: TRBJ1-4
CDR3aa: CASSDRGANEKLFF
CDR3nt: TGTGCCAGCAGTGACAGGGGCGCTAATGAAAAACTGTTTTTT

v_gene: TRBV9
abundance: .
d_gene: TRBD2
j_gene: TRBJ2-1
CDR3aa: CASSVGLAGYNEQFF
CDR3nt: TGTGCCAGCAGCGTAGGGCTAGCGGGGTACAATGAGCAGTTCTTC

v_gene: TRBV7-9
abundance: few
d_gene: .
j_gene: TRBJ2-5
CDR3aa: CASSLVVQGAETQYF
CDR3nt: TGTGCCAGCAGCTTAGTGGTTCAGGGCGCGGAGACCCAGTACTTC

v_gene: TRBV11-2
abundance: .
d_gene: TRBD2
j_gene: TRBJ2-7
CDR3aa: CASTLGSGGAGTEQYF
CDR3nt: TGTGCCAGCACCCTCGGGAGCGGGGGGGCCGGGACCGAGCAGTACTTC